The source of this TCR beta chain is a study of T cells after yellow fever vaccination. Study results and caveats: Most primary-vaccination clones reappeared after the booster (96% CD4, 85% to 90% CD8). The study found a weaker secondary response that peaked faster, day 5 versus 15. Abundant clonotypes from the bulk population could get into FACS-sorted repertoires as contaminants.

Only a few counts were recorded for this clonotype. Antigen: not known. In TCRdb, the 5' RACE reads were re-called with MiXCR into one record per CDR3 protein. The table has around 310,000 distinct CDR3 sequences, 3% to 4.5% seen once. CDR1 and CDR2 (germline): SGHRS, YFSETQ. The CDR3 consists of 17 residues. Trimming removed 4 bases from V and 3 bases from J, with 21 bases in between. This specimen consisted of PBMCs, obtained on the day of the yellow fever booster vaccination. This rearrangement joins TRBV5-1 to TRBJ2-3, with a tentative D call TRBD2 (7 bases). This TCR derives from a man aged 18-30 years who received the YFV17D yellow fever vaccine. The CDR3 is CASSTGGGPKGTDTQYF. In DNA form, the CDR3 reads TGCGCCAGCAGCACGGGCGGGGGCCCTAAGGGGACAGATACGCAGTATTTT.